The entry below describes one TCR beta chain. Recruitment covered some 25 US areas and drew participants whose ages spanned roughly 18 to 100 years. Participants had their cohort set by participant-reported clinical history. Authors' processing steps: Scientists estimated how many nucleated cells there were by amplifying reference gene primers. Method: immunoSEQ multiplex PCR; TCRdb's copy keeps in-frame clones and lacks some. V, J and clone size are taken as reported in that table, and D and trimming were inferred from the DNA itself. The table shows about 280,000 clones, with approximately 80% occurring only once. The record originates from a study of blood T cell repertoires in COVID-19. Overall study: From T cells, B-cell-depleted T cells, or PBMCs came the material, which was cDNA or gDNA.

This receptor was obtained from a man aged 40-49 years who had been exposed to COVID-19. The sample consisted of PBMCs or T cells enriched from blood (not recorded which).

The DNA for the CDR3 is TGTGCCGACAGGGGAGGTGAGGCAGATACGCAGTATTTT. This sequence encodes CADRGGEADTQYF. The genes are TRBV7-9 and TRBJ2-3; 8 bases match TRBD1. The trim removed 11 bases at V and 4 bases at J, leaving 8 bases unmatched. The CDR3 is 13 residues long. CDR1 is SEHNR and CDR2 is FQNEAQ in the germline V gene (reference sequence).